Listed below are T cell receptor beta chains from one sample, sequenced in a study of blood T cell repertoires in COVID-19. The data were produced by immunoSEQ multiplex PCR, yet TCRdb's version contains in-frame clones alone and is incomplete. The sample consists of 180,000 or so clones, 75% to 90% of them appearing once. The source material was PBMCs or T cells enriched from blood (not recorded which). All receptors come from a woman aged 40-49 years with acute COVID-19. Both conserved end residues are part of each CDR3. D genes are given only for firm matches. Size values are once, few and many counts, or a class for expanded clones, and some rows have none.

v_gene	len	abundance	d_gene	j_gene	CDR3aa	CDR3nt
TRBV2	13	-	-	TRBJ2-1	CASRDPRDNEQFF	TGTGCCAGCCGAGACCCCAGGGACAATGAGCAGTTCTTC
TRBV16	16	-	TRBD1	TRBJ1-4	CASSQSGTGLNEKLFF	TGTGCCAGCAGCCAATCGGGGACAGGGCTTAATGAAAAACTGTTTTTT
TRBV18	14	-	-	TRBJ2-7	CASSPANRDYEQYF	TGTGCCAGCTCACCGGCTAACAGGGACTACGAGCAGTACTTC
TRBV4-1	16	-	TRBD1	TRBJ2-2	CASSHGPGQGPGELFF	TGCGCCAGCTCACACGGACCGGGACAGGGTCCCGGGGAGCTGTTTTTT
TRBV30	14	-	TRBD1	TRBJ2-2	CAWSRRQGRGELFF	TGTGCCTGGAGTCGTAGACAGGGAAGGGGGGAGCTGTTTTTT
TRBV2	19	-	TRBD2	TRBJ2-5	CASSEKFRASGNLQETQYF	TGTGCCAGCAGTGAAAAATTCAGGGCTAGCGGGAATCTTCAAGAGACCCAGTACTTC
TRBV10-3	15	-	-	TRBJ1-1	CAISEYYEGDTEAFF	TGTGCCATCAGTGAGTACTATGAGGGAGACACTGAAGCTTTCTTT
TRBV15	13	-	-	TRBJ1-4	CATSGYRYEKLFF	TGTGCCACCAGCGGTTATAGATATGAAAAACTGTTTTTT
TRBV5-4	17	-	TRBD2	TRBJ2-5	CASSLGGLAGGPETQYF	TGTGCCAGCAGCTTGGGGGGACTAGCGGGAGGCCCAGAGACCCAGTACTTC
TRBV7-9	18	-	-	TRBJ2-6	CASSPSRKQGTGANVLTF	TGTGCCAGCAGCCCCTCTCGTAAACAGGGAACTGGGGCCAACGTCCTGACTTTC
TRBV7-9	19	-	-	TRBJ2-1	CASSLLKTGRGGGNNEQFF	TGTGCCAGCAGCTTACTCAAAACAGGGAGGGGGGGAGGAAACAATGAGCAGTTCTTC
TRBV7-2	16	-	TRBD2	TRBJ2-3	CASSFSGLAGPGTQYF	TGTGCCAGCAGCTTTAGCGGACTAGCGGGGCCGGGTACGCAGTATTTT
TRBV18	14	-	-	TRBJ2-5	CASSPRLVRETQYF	TGTGCCAGCTCACCCCGACTAGTACGAGAGACCCAGTACTTC
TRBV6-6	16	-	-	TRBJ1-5	CASSYSGGGKGQPQHF	TGTGCCAGCAGTTACTCGGGAGGGGGGAAGGGTCAGCCCCAGCATTTT
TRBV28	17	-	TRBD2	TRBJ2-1	CASSRIKSGGPPNEQFF	TGTGCCAGCAGTCGAATTAAAAGCGGGGGGCCACCCAATGAGCAGTTCTTC
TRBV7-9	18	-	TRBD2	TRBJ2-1	CASSLGGWGGSPRSEQFF	TGTGCCAGCAGCTTAGGTGGTTGGGGCGGGAGCCCCCGGAGTGAGCAGTTCTTC
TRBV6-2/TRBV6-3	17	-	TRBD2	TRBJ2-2	CASSYSLRTSLPGELFF	TGTGCCAGCAGTTACTCGCTTCGGACTAGCCTGCCCGGGGAGCTGTTTTTT
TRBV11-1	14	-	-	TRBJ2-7	CASSLGVTSYEQYF	TGTGCCAGCAGCTTAGGTGTGACATCCTACGAGCAGTACTTC
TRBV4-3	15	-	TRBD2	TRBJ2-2	CASSTSGKYTGELFF	TGCGCCAGCAGCACTAGCGGGAAGTACACCGGGGAGCTGTTTTTT
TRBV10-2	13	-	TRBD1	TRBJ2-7	CATSGTGAYEQYF	TGCGCCACCTCCGGGACAGGGGCCTACGAGCAGTACTTC
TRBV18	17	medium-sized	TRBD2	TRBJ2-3	CASSSVTGGFSTDTQYF	TGTGCCAGCTCATCTGTGACGGGAGGTTTTAGCACAGATACGCAGTATTTT
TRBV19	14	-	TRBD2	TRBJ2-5	CASSLRLAGETQYF	TGTGCCAGTAGTCTCCGACTAGCGGGAGAGACCCAGTACTTC
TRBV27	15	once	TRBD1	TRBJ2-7	CASSFNYRGAYEQYF	TGTGCCAGCAGTTTTAATTACAGGGGGGCTTACGAGCAGTACTTC
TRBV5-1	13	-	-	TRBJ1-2	CASSFGQSDGYTF	TGCGCCAGCAGCTTTGGACAGAGCGATGGCTACACCTTC
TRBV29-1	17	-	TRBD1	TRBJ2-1	CSVEDPKGTGGTDEQFF	TGCAGCGTTGAAGACCCAAAGGGGACAGGGGGAACGGATGAGCAGTTCTTC
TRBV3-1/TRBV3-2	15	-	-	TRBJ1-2	CASSQGPRTAYGYTF	TGTGCCAGCAGCCAAGGCCCAAGGACAGCCTATGGCTACACCTTC
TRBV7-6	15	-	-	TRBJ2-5	CASSLNWGPRETQYF	TGTGCCAGCAGCTTAAATTGGGGGCCCCGGGAGACCCAGTACTTC
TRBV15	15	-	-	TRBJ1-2	CATSRITGGYASYTF	TGTGCCACCAGCAGAATAACCGGGGGGTACGCGAGCTACACCTTC
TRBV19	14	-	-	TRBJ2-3	CATSPRVLTDTQYF	TGTGCCACCAGCCCCAGGGTGTTAACAGATACGCAGTATTTT
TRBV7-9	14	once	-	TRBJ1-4	CASSLRQTNEKLFF	TGTGCCAGCAGCTTACGACAGACTAATGAAAAACTGTTTTTT
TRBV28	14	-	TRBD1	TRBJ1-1	CASKPTGGYTEAFF	TGTGCCAGCAAACCCACAGGGGGGTACACTGAAGCTTTCTTT
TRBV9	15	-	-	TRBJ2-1	CASSPTRGAVDEQFF	TGTGCCAGCAGCCCCACCCGGGGGGCAGTCGATGAGCAGTTCTTC
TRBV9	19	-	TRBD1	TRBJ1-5	CASSVKGLDRGISNQPQHF	TGTGCCAGCAGCGTAAAGGGCCTAGACAGGGGGATTAGCAATCAGCCCCAGCATTTT
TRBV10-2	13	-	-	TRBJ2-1	CASSESRYNEQFF	TGCGCCAGCAGTGAGTCTCGCTACAATGAGCAGTTCTTC
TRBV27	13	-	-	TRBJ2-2	CASSITRSGELFF	TGTGCCAGCAGTATTACGAGATCCGGGGAGCTGTTTTTT
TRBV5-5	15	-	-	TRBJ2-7	CASSFLRDSPYEQYF	TGTGCCAGCAGCTTCCTTCGGGACTCTCCCTACGAGCAGTACTTC
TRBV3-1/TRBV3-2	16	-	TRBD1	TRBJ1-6	CASSQRAGTGVSPLHF	TGTGCCAGCAGCCAAAGGGCCGGGACAGGGGTTTCACCCCTCCACTTT
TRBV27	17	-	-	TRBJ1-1	CASTLFPVQGRITEAFF	TGTGCCAGCACCCTCTTTCCGGTCCAGGGCCGGATCACTGAAGCTTTCTTT
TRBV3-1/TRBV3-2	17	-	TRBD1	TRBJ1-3	CASSRGAGGLGGNTIYF	TGTGCCAGCAGCCGAGGGGCAGGGGGCTTAGGTGGAAACACCATATATTTT
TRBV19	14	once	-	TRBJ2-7	CASSIGGFPDEQYF	TGTGCCAGTAGTATCGGAGGGTTCCCGGACGAGCAGTACTTC
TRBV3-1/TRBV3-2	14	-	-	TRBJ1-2	CASSQRGVLYGYTF	TGTGCCAGCAGCCAACGGGGGGTCCTCTATGGCTACACCTTC
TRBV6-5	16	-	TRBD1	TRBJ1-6	CASSLDRGRGGSPLHF	TGTGCCAGCAGTTTGGACAGGGGGCGAGGGGGTTCACCCCTCCACTTT
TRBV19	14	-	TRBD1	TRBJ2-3	CASADRVRTDTQYF	TGTGCCAGCGCCGACAGGGTTCGCACAGATACGCAGTATTTT
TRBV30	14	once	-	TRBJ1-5	CAWSVGQVSQPQHF	TGTGCCTGGAGTGTTGGGCAGGTCTCCCAGCCCCAGCATTTT
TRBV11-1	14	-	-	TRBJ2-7	CASSLIGTTYEQYF	TGTGCCAGCAGCTTAATAGGGACAACCTACGAGCAGTACTTC
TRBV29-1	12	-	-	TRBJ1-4	CSGGEGSEKLFF	TGCAGCGGGGGGGAGGGTAGTGAAAAACTGTTTTTT
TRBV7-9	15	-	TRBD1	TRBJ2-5	CASSLGTGVQETQYF	TGTGCCAGCAGCTTAGGGACAGGGGTCCAAGAGACCCAGTACTTC
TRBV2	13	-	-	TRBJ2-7	CASSGQAAYEQYF	TGTGCCAGCAGTGGTCAGGCCGCCTACGAGCAGTACTTC